What follows describes a single T cell receptor beta chain. These data are taken from a study of CD8 T cells in ankylosing spondylitis. Germline assignment: CDR1 LNHDA and CDR2 SQIVND (reference sequence). The CDR3 is 13 residues long. V was cut by 6 bases and J by 4 bases, with 12 bases left in between. TCRdb re-called the 5' RACE reads with MiXCR, one entry per CDR3 protein. The repertoire includes roughly 220,000 distinct CDR3 sequences, more than 9% of them detected once, and 21% sits in the top ten. This sequence was found in a male donor with ankylosing spondylitis or in good health (not recorded which). The genes are TRBV19 and TRBJ2-5, with TRBD2 as a possible D gene (5 bases). The sequencing input was blood, either unsorted or a sorted T cell fraction (not recorded which). The CDR3 region has the DNA TGTGCCAGTAGAGAGGGCGGCGGAGAGACCCAGTACTTC. This codes for CASREGGGETQYF.